These 7 T cell receptor beta chains were all obtained from the same sample, sequenced in a study of glioma-infiltrating T cells. TCR alpha and beta CDR3 regions were amplified from RNA using iRepertoire nested multiplex PCR. TCRdb re-analysed the multiplex PCR reads in MiXCR, keeping a single row per CDR3 protein. The table shows over 100,000 distinct CDR3 sequences, with about 25% occurring only once. Sequencing was performed on glioma tissue, nonneoplastic brain tissue, or PBMCs (not recorded which). Receptors originate from a human donor with low-grade glioma or glioblastoma, undergoing nonglioma brain surgery, or in good health (not recorded which).

This clonotype has more than one count but fewer than ten. This may be a read error, as it is one base from a much larger clone. The rearrangement links TRBV2 to TRBJ1-1; the D is unclear. This CDR3 is 13 amino acids long. V was cut by 1 base and J by 1 base, with 4 bases left in between. From germline, CDR1 is SNHLY and CDR2 FYNNEI. The CDR3 nucleotides are TGTGCCAGCAGTGAAGAAAGGAACACTGAAGCTTTCTTT. Amino acids: CASSEERNTEAFF.

The rearrangement links TRBV6-9 to TRBJ2-7; a weak D match, TRBD1 (5 bases). Trimming cost V 7 bases and J 3 bases, with 13 bases left between them. Germline CDR1 and CDR2: MNHGY and SVAAGI. The CDR3 has 13 amino acids. CDR3 nucleotides: TGTGCCAGCAAGTTATCGGACATCTACGAGCAGTACTTC. It translates to CASKLSDIYEQYF.

The table lists this clonotype with many counts. The chain joins TRBV20-1 to TRBJ2-7, with 10 bases identical to TRBD2. The CDR3 is 15 residues long. With 3 bases clipped from V and 3 bases from J, the junction kept 8 bases outside the gene matches. Germline V CDR1 and CDR2: DFQATT, SNEGSKA (reference sequence). The CDR3 loop is CSASYRASGSYEQYF. In DNA, the CDR3 is TGCAGTGCTAGTTATCGGGCTAGCGGGAGCTACGAGCAGTACTTC.

Points on this clonotype: A read error may account for a junction end that differs from germline. This chain links TRBV9 with TRBJ2-7; 7 nucleotides align to TRBD2. Germline CDR1 reads SGDLS; CDR2 reads YYNGEE. The CDR3 is 12 amino acids. The DNA of the CDR3 is TGTGCCAGGAGCGGGACTCCCTACGGGCAGTACTTC. This sequence encodes CARSGTPYGQYF.

To note about this clonotype: A much larger clone sits a single nucleotide away, making a read error possible. The CDR3 ends on some other residue instead of the conserved phenylalanine or tryptophan, so this is likely a read error. The V and J genes are TRBV7-9 and TRBJ2-3, with D perhaps TRBD1 or TRBD2 (5 bases each). Germline CDR1 reads SEHNR; CDR2 reads FQNEAQ (reference sequence). The CDR3 runs 14 residues. Deletions cut 0 bases from V and 4 bases from J, with 8 bases between. CDR3 sequence (DNA): TGTGCCAGCAGCTTAGCGGGGGTATCAGATACGCAGTATCTT. Amino acid sequence: CASSLAGVSDTQYL.

In regard to this clonotype: Just one base apart from a much larger clone, this may be a read error. Here the CDR3 reads CASTVFRDNSPLRF. CDR3 sequence (DNA): TGTGCCAGCACGGTGTTCCGGGATAATTCACCCCTCCGCTTT. The chain links TRBV2 to TRBJ1-6; D is undetermined. CDR1 is SNHLY and CDR2 is FYNNEI in the germline V gene. The CDR3 runs 14 residues.

At least ten counts were recorded for this clonotype. The V and J genes are TRBV7-2 and TRBJ2-3; 10 nucleotides agree with TRBD2. The J segment lost 8 bases and the V segment lost 0 bases, leaving 8 bases of the junction unmatched. CDR3 size: 16 residues. Germline V lookup: CDR1 SGHTA, CDR2 FQGNSA. In nucleotides, the CDR3 is TGTGCCAGCAGCTTAGCATGGGCTAGCGGGAGTGGTACGCAGTATTTT. It codes for CASSLAWASGSGTQYF.